The sequence of this T cell receptor beta chain was determined in a study of cytomegalovirus exposure and HLA in healthy donors. Findings and limits, study-wide: Cytomegalovirus association was assigned to over 150 TCR beta chains. TCR sequences were mostly rare, though some public TCRs occurred in many donors.

Unrecorded immune exposure was likely among donors, who were nominally healthy when sampled. On this clone itself: Its target is not known.

In the PCR, 60 Vbeta and 13 Jbeta primers were used. Original analysis: In a later analysis, the count reached about 75 million unique TCR beta chains, with about 9.9 million shared. TCRdb keeps only in-frame clones here, not all; method: immunoSEQ multiplex PCR. V, J and clone size reflect that table, while D and trimming were determined from the DNA. Its clone listing holds tens of thousands of clones. This CDR3 has 15 residues. The ends lost 5 bases at V and 5 bases at J; junction bases unmatched: 6. Germline CDR1 reads SGHVS; CDR2 reads FQNEAQ. The chain couples TRBV7-8 to TRBJ2-1; 10 nucleotides align to TRBD2. This TCR derives from a man aged 35-49 years in good health and CMV-seronegative. The sample consisted of PBMCs. The CDR3: CASSQVSGGHNEQFF. The CDR3 coding sequence is TGTGCCAGCAGCCAAGTTAGCGGGGGGCACAATGAGCAGTTCTTC.